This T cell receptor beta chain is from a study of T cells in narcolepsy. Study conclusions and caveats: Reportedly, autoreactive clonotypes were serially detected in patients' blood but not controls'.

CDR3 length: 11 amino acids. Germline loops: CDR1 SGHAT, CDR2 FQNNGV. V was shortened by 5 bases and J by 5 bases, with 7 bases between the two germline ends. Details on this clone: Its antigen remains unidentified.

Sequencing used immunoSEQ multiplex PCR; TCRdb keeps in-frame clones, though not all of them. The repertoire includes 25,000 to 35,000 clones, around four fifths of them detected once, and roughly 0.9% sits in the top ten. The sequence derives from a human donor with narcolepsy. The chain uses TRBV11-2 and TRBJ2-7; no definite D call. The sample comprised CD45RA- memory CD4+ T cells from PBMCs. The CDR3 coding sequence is TGTGCCAGCAGCCTCCGGGACGAGCAGTACTTC. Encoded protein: CASSLRDEQYF.